The 20 T cell receptor beta chains in this list originate from one sample, sequenced in a study of shared clonotypes between healthy human individuals. Naive-designated CD8 cells lacked CD45RO, were positively enriched for CCR7, and omitted terminally differentiated effector memory CD45RA+ cells. Produced via immunoSEQ multiplex PCR; TCRdb's table is partial and in-frame only. Among hundreds of thousands of clones listed, around 92% were seen once. Sequenced material: naive CD8+ T cells sorted from blood. All receptors come from a man in his thirties or forties in good health.

Here the CDR3 reads CASSPTRGANYGYTF. The CDR3 nucleotides are TGTGCCAGCAGCCCTACCAGGGGGGCTAACTATGGCTACACCTTC. This rearrangement joins TRBV7-8 to TRBJ1-2; 7 bases map to TRBD1. The trim removed 5 bases at V and 0 bases at J, leaving 6 bases unmatched. This CDR3 is 15 amino acids long. The germline V gene encodes CDR1 SGHVS and CDR2 FQNEAQ.

This chain's CDR3 is CASSYSGSLGELFF. CDR3 in DNA: TGTGCCAGCAGTTACTCAGGGAGTCTCGGGGAGCTGTTTTTT. The V and J genes are TRBV6-5 and TRBJ2-2, with D maybe TRBD2 (5 bases). The germline gives CDR1 MNHEY, CDR2 SVGAGI. Deletions cut 0 bases from V and 7 bases from J, with 9 bases between. The CDR3 consists of 14 residues.

The V and J genes are TRBV27 and TRBJ1-4, with D perhaps TRBD1 (5 bases). Germline lookup yields CDR1 MNHEY and CDR2 SMNVEV (reference sequence). V dropped 11 bases and J dropped 0 bases, with 28 bases sitting between them. The CDR3 has 19 amino acids. CDR3 in DNA: TGTGCCGGGGGAAGTGCGATTGGAGAGGGGTATGCAACTAATGAAAAACTGTTTTTT. It yields the protein CAGGSAIGEGYATNEKLFF.

The chain's CDR3 is CASSIYTAPNEKLFF. The DNA of the CDR3 is TGTGCCAGTAGTATTTACACGGCTCCAAATGAAAAACTGTTTTTT. The gene calls are TRBV19 and TRBJ1-4; the D is unclear. The germline gives CDR1 LNHDA, CDR2 SQIVND (reference sequence). The germline V and J ends were trimmed by 3 bases and 5 bases, with 13 bases remaining between them. CDR3 length: 15 amino acids.

Points on this clone: Other DNA sequences in this sample translate to the same CDR3. This chain joins TRBV29-1 and TRBJ2-3; 11 nucleotides agree with TRBD2. Germline CDR1 is SQVTM and CDR2 is ANQGSEA. Unmatched junction bases numbered 4, after V lost 7 bases and J lost 1 base. The CDR3 has 14 amino acids. CDR3 loop: CSGLAGGGTDTQYF. The DNA for the CDR3 is TGCAGCGGGTTAGCGGGAGGGGGCACAGATACGCAGTATTTT.

The CDR3 region is CASSSRWWTSGSEGNEQFF. The CDR3 region has the DNA TGTGCCAGCAGCTCGCGGTGGTGGACTAGCGGGAGCGAGGGCAATGAGCAGTTCTTC. The V gene is TRBV5-5, the J gene TRBJ2-1; 13 bases match TRBD2. CDR1 is SGHKS, CDR2 YYEKEE, per germline (reference sequence). Trimming at V came to 3 bases and at J to 6 bases, leaving 15 bases not matched to a gene. This CDR3 is built from 19 residues.

The CDR3 bases are TGTGCCAGCAGTTCCTCCGGGACAACCGAGCAGTACTTC. Its protein product is CASSSSGTTEQYF. The rearrangement links TRBV27 to TRBJ2-7, with a possible D match to TRBD1 (6 bases). Trimming pared 4 bases from V and 6 bases from J, leaving 13 bases between. This CDR3 is 13 amino acids long. Germline CDR1 MNHEY, CDR2 SMNVEV (reference sequence).

The chain carries TRBV7-9 and TRBJ1-3; 7 bases fit TRBD1. The CDR3 spans 16 residues. Germline-derived CDR1 and CDR2 are SEHNR and FQNEAQ (reference sequence). V shed 6 bases, J shed 0 bases, and the junction held 8 bases outside the gene matches. The CDR3 region is CASRSPGGFSGNTIYF. The CDR3 DNA reads TGTGCCAGCAGGTCTCCAGGGGGTTTCTCTGGAAACACCATATATTTT. Full variable domain (remainder filled in from reference TRBV7-9 and TRBJ1-3): DTGVSQNPRHKITKRGQNVTFRCDPISEHNRLYWYRQTLGQGPEFLTYFQNEAQLEKSRLLSDRFSAERPKGSFSTLEIQRTEQGDSAMYLCASRSPGGFSGNTIYFGEGSWLTVV.

This clone has a single count. CDR3 sequence: CASSLELRGELFF. CDR3 DNA: TGTGCCAGCAGCTTAGAGCTTCGGGGGGAGCTGTTTTTT. V usage is TRBV7-8 and J usage is TRBJ2-2; unclear D gene. Trimming left V 1 base short and J 8 bases short, with 8 bases between. Per germline, CDR1 SGHVS and CDR2 FQNEAQ. The CDR3 has 13 residues.

The rearrangement links TRBV19 to TRBJ2-7; 10 nucleotides match TRBD1. There are 16 residues in the CDR3. V was clipped by 1 base and J by 0 bases; unmatched bases: 3. Germline-derived CDR1 and CDR2 are LNHDA and SQIVND (reference sequence). CDR3 residues: CASSIAGDRGSYEQYF. The CDR3 bases are TGTGCCAGTAGTATAGCCGGGGACAGGGGCTCCTACGAGCAGTACTTC.

The rearrangement links TRBV28 to TRBJ2-1; D not resolved. From germline, CDR1 is MDHEN and CDR2 SYDVKM. Deletions cut 6 bases from V and 0 bases from J, with 12 bases between. This CDR3 has 15 amino acids. CDR3 bases: TGTGCCAGCAGCCTTTTGGCCAGCTCCTACAATGAGCAGTTCTTC. Protein: CASSLLASSYNEQFF.

This sequence joins TRBV18 and TRBJ2-7, with 7 bases lining up with TRBD1. The V and J ends lost 4 bases and 2 bases, in that order; junction bases with no gene match: 8. This CDR3 is 15 amino acids long. Germline V lookup: CDR1 KGHSH, CDR2 LQKENI. CDR3: CASSLGQQQPYEQYF. DNA for the CDR3: TGTGCCAGCTCACTGGGACAGCAACAGCCCTACGAGCAGTACTTC.

This chain links TRBV28 with TRBJ1-1; unclear D gene. The CDR3 spans 14 residues. V lost 7 bases, J lost 5 bases, and 17 bases lay in between. Germline CDR1 is MDHEN and CDR2 is SYDVKM. CDR3 DNA: TGTGCCAGCACCCAGGAGCCCCCGGGGACTGAAGCTTTCTTT. Residues: CASTQEPPGTEAFF.

This chain links TRBV5-6 with TRBJ2-7; no clear D gene. V lost 1 base to trimming and J lost 2 bases, with 7 bases between them. Looked up from germline, CDR1 is SGHDT and CDR2 is YYEEEE. The CDR3 length is 13 residues. In DNA form, the CDR3 reads TGTGCCAGCAGCTTGTACGATACCTACGAGCAGTACTTC. Translating it yields CASSLYDTYEQYF.

This clone has more than one count but fewer than ten. The chain has TRBV4-3 and TRBJ2-1, with 8 bases matching TRBD2. Germline V gives CDR1 LGHNA, CDR2 YSLEER. The CDR3 is made up of 14 amino acids. With V trimmed by 3 bases and J by 8 bases, 6 bases remained unmatched. CDR3 bases: TGCGCCAGCAGCCAGAGTGGAGCGGGGGATGAGCAGTTCTTC. It yields the protein CASSQSGAGDEQFF.

The rearrangement joins TRBV28 to TRBJ2-7; maybe TRBD2 (6 bases). Germline loops: CDR1 MDHEN, CDR2 SYDVKM. Trimming stripped 5 bases from V and 2 bases from J, with 16 bases between. The CDR3 is made up of 15 amino acids. CDR3 residues: CASSPLGAGPYEQYF. DNA of the CDR3: TGTGCCAGCAGTCCGCTTGGGGCGGGACCCTACGAGCAGTACTTC.

This clone was seen only once. The chain joins TRBV5-1 to TRBJ1-2; D is ambiguous. This CDR3 is 14 amino acids long. Between the trimmed V and J ends, which lost 5 bases and 4 bases, there was a span of 15 bases. The germline V gene has CDR1 SGHRS and CDR2 YFSETQ. The CDR3 DNA follows: TGCGCCAGCAGTCTGGCCCCACAGCTCTATGGCTACACCTTC. Protein product: CASSLAPQLYGYTF.

This clone was detected only once. The rearrangement joins TRBV27 to TRBJ2-2, with 9 bases fitting TRBD1. Germline V gives CDR1 MNHEY, CDR2 SMNVEV (reference sequence). The V gene end was trimmed by 5 bases and the J gene end by 7 bases; junction bases not matched to a gene: 5. This CDR3 is built from 14 residues. The CDR3 reads CASSPQGAHGELFF. The DNA for the CDR3 is TGTGCCAGCAGTCCACAGGGGGCTCACGGGGAGCTGTTTTTT.

This sequence joins TRBV11-3 and TRBJ2-1, with D hard to call. With 2 bases removed from V and 5 bases from J, the gap between germline ends came to 13 bases. There are 15 residues in the CDR3. CDR1 and CDR2 (germline): SGHNT, YENEEA. For the CDR3, the DNA is TGTGCCAGCAGCTTATGGAGTCATTCGGACAATGAGCAGTTCTTC. Encoded protein: CASSLWSHSDNEQFF.

This chain uses TRBV9 with TRBJ2-2; 10 bases agree with TRBD2. V shed 0 bases and J 5 bases; nucleotides not matched to a gene: 10. Germline lookup yields CDR1 SGDLS and CDR2 YYNGEE. The CDR3 is 18 residues long. Here the CDR3 DNA reads TGTGCCAGCAGCGTAGGGTCGCTAGCGGGAGTTAGGACCGGGGAGCTGTTTTTT. It codes for CASSVGSLAGVRTGELFF.